A selection of T cell receptor beta chains follows, all from one sample in a study of shared clonotypes between healthy human individuals. The method was immunoSEQ multiplex PCR; TCRdb's version includes in-frame clones alone and lacks a portion of them. The repertoire holds roughly 1,800,000 clones, just under 95% seen once, with 1% to 1.5% in the top ten. The specimen was naive CD8+ T cells sorted from blood. The receptors originated from a man aged 18 to 30 in good health. Each CDR3 is given with its conserved first and last residue. The D gene is left open where the match is weak. Size values are once, few and many counts, or a class for expanded clones, and some rows have none.

TRBD1	TRBV30	.	TRBJ2-2	CAWGQGVGSGELFF	TGTGCCTGGGGACAGGGGGTTGGTTCCGGGGAGCTGTTTTTT
.	TRBV14	.	TRBJ2-7	CASSQDPGGEEYEQYF	TGTGCCAGCAGCCAAGATCCAGGAGGGGAGGAATACGAGCAGTACTTC
TRBD1	TRBV5-1	.	TRBJ2-7	CASSQGQPYEQYF	TGCGCCAGCAGCCAGGGACAGCCCTACGAGCAGTACTTC
.	TRBV7-9	.	TRBJ1-2	CASVLGTPATGGYTF	TGTGCCAGCGTTCTGGGGACCCCCGCGACCGGTGGCTACACCTTC
.	TRBV4-3	.	TRBJ1-1	CASSSGILNTEAFF	TGCGCCAGCAGCTCCGGAATTTTGAACACTGAAGCTTTCTTT
TRBD1	TRBV5-4	few	TRBJ1-6	CASSFFGTAGSPLHF	TGTGCCAGCAGCTTCTTCGGGACAGCCGGCTCACCCCTCCACTTT
.	TRBV2	.	TRBJ2-2	CAIEGPNTGELFF	TGTGCCATCGAGGGGCCGAACACCGGGGAGCTGTTTTTT
.	TRBV5-4	.	TRBJ2-7	CASSLDPGSYEQYF	TGTGCCAGCAGCTTGGACCCTGGCTCCTACGAGCAGTACTTC
.	TRBV30	.	TRBJ1-2	CAWMGYGYTF	TGTGCCTGGATGGGATATGGCTACACCTTC
TRBD1	TRBV6-5	.	TRBJ1-2	CASSYSPGQGDYGYTF	TGTGCCAGCAGTTACTCACCGGGACAGGGGGACTATGGCTACACCTTC
TRBD2	TRBV28	.	TRBJ2-5	CASSFERGSETQYF	TGTGCCAGCAGTTTCGAGCGGGGGTCGGAGACCCAGTACTTC
.	TRBV27	.	TRBJ2-2	CASSIGALNTGELFF	TGTGCCAGCAGTATTGGGGCACTTAACACCGGGGAGCTGTTTTTT
.	TRBV6-1	.	TRBJ2-1	CARPPSEDNEQFF	TGTGCCCGGCCCCCAAGCGAGGACAATGAGCAGTTCTTC
.	TRBV28	once	TRBJ1-1	CASSFGWATEAFF	TGTGCCAGCAGTTTCGGGTGGGCCACTGAAGCTTTCTTT
TRBD2	TRBV6-6	.	TRBJ2-7	CASSYSELAGAYEQYF	TGTGCCAGCAGTTACTCGGAACTAGCGGGGGCCTACGAGCAGTACTTC
.	TRBV2	once	TRBJ2-7	CASSGSDSYEQYF	TGTGCCAGCAGTGGTTCGGACAGCTACGAGCAGTACTTC
.	TRBV5-1	.	TRBJ2-2	CASTIQRAPRGNTGELFF	TGCGCCAGCACCATCCAACGGGCTCCTCGGGGGAACACCGGGGAGCTGTTTTTT
.	TRBV19	.	TRBJ2-1	CASSMGSPTEEQFF	TGTGCCAGTAGTATGGGGTCCCCGACGGAAGAGCAGTTCTTC
.	TRBV6-5	.	TRBJ2-7	CASSPYFNYEQYF	TGTGCCAGCAGTCCCTATTTTAACTACGAGCAGTACTTC
TRBD1	TRBV5-6	.	TRBJ1-2	CASSLATGRDDTF	TGTGCCAGCAGCCTGGCGACAGGGCGGGATGACACCTTC
TRBD2	TRBV6-1	.	TRBJ2-2	CASSARGLAATTGELFF	TGTGCCAGCAGTGCCCGCGGACTAGCGGCCACCACCGGGGAGCTGTTTTTT
.	TRBV4-2	.	TRBJ2-7	CASSQEAGYDEQYF	TGTGCCAGCAGCCAAGAGGCAGGCTATGACGAGCAGTACTTC
TRBD1	TRBV28	.	TRBJ1-2	CASSSGGYGYTF	TGTGCCAGCAGTTCAGGGGGGTATGGCTACACCTTC
.	TRBV5-4	.	TRBJ2-5	CASSSPSSGWETQYF	TGTGCCAGCAGCTCCCCCTCTTCAGGGTGGGAGACCCAGTACTTC
.	TRBV30	once	TRBJ2-7	CAWSVEHKYEQYF	TGTGCCTGGAGTGTTGAACATAAATACGAGCAGTACTTC
.	TRBV5-1	.	TRBJ2-7	CASSLEPGSDEQYF	TGCGCCAGCAGCTTGGAGCCAGGATCGGACGAGCAGTACTTC
.	TRBV6-1	.	TRBJ1-4	CASSGEVTTNEKLFF	TGTGCCAGCAGTGGGGAGGTCACAACTAATGAAAAACTGTTTTTT
.	TRBV11-2	.	TRBJ2-7	CASSLGPLYEQYF	TGTGCCAGCAGCCTGGGGCCCCTCTACGAGCAGTACTTC
TRBD1	TRBV7-9	.	TRBJ1-2	CASSSTDPGQGYGYTF	TGTGCCAGCAGCTCGACGGACCCGGGACAGGGTTATGGCTACACCTTC
.	TRBV18	.	TRBJ2-7	CASSPGESSAYYEQYF	TGTGCCAGCTCTCCCGGAGAATCCTCGGCCTACTACGAGCAGTACTTC
.	TRBV6-5	.	TRBJ2-7	CASSYATSSYEQYF	TGTGCCAGCAGTTACGCGACATCATCCTACGAGCAGTACTTC
.	TRBV9	.	TRBJ1-6	CASSVGEIGRSPLHF	TGTGCCAGCAGCGTAGGAGAGATAGGGCGTTCACCCCTCCACTTT
.	TRBV2	.	TRBJ1-3	CASSAQGSGNTIYF	TGTGCCAGCAGCGCGCAGGGATCTGGAAACACCATATATTTT
.	TRBV7-9	.	TRBJ2-3	CASSLYLGGATDTQYF	TGTGCCAGCAGCTTATACCTGGGGGGGGCAACAGATACGCAGTATTTT
.	TRBV7-8	.	TRBJ1-1	CASSLAVEGVTEAFF	TGTGCCAGCAGCTTAGCGGTCGAGGGGGTCACTGAAGCTTTCTTT
TRBD2	TRBV5-1	.	TRBJ2-5	CASSRGIAGEETQYF	TGCGCCAGCAGCCGAGGGATAGCGGGGGAAGAGACCCAGTACTTC
.	TRBV4-1	.	TRBJ2-7	CASNRVDTDSYEQYF	TGCGCCAGCAACCGGGTAGACACAGACTCCTACGAGCAGTACTTC
.	TRBV25-1	.	TRBJ2-2	CASSESVPGELFF	TGTGCCAGCAGTGAATCGGTTCCCGGGGAGCTGTTTTTT
.	TRBV7-9	.	TRBJ2-7	CASSHNGYEQYF	TGTGCCAGCAGCCACAACGGCTACGAGCAGTACTTC
.	TRBV4-3	once	TRBJ2-7	CASSQDWAGPYEQYF	TGCGCCAGCAGCCAAGATTGGGCAGGCCCCTACGAGCAGTACTTC
.	TRBV14	once	TRBJ1-4	CASSQVAGTNEKLFF	TGTGCCAGCAGCCAAGTAGCGGGGACTAATGAAAAACTGTTTTTT
.	TRBV9	.	TRBJ2-1	CASSSSYYNEQFF	TGTGCCAGCAGCTCTTCGTACTACAATGAGCAGTTCTTC
.	TRBV6-6	.	TRBJ2-7	CASSYSIGVEQYF	TGTGCCAGCAGTTACTCGATCGGGGTCGAGCAGTACTTC
.	TRBV27	.	TRBJ2-1	CASSLAAEVYNEQFF	TGTGCCAGCAGTTTGGCGGCAGAAGTCTACAATGAGCAGTTCTTC
.	TRBV14	.	TRBJ2-3	CASSHGVDTQYF	TGTGCCAGCAGCCATGGGGTAGATACGCAGTATTTT
TRBD1	TRBV9	.	TRBJ2-6	CASSGLGQGAAGANVLTF	TGTGCCAGCAGCGGCCTGGGGCAGGGGGCGGCTGGGGCCAACGTCCTGACTTTC
.	TRBV7-6	.	TRBJ2-1	CASSSGTEKEQFF	TGTGCCAGCAGCTCGGGGACTGAAAAAGAGCAGTTCTTC
TRBD1	TRBV7-6	.	TRBJ1-6	CASSPSVPGQLNSPLHF	TGTGCCAGCAGCCCATCCGTTCCGGGACAGCTTAATTCACCCCTCCACTTT
.	TRBV4-1	.	TRBJ1-3	CASSRTSGNTIYF	TGCGCCAGCAGTCGGACGTCTGGAAACACCATATATTTT
.	TRBV6-5	.	TRBJ2-1	CASSPSVDEQFF	TGTGCCAGCAGTCCCAGCGTAGATGAGCAGTTCTTC
TRBD2	TRBV5-4	.	TRBJ2-7	CASSLDDSGSYEQYF	TGTGCCAGCAGCTTGGACGATAGCGGGTCCTACGAGCAGTACTTC
.	TRBV4-1	once	TRBJ1-6	CASSQWVSNNSPLHF	TGCGCCAGCAGCCAATGGGTCAGTAATAATTCACCCCTCCACTTT
.	TRBV7-6	.	TRBJ2-3	CASSRDLTDTQYF	TGTGCCAGCAGTAGAGACCTCACGGATACGCAGTATTTT